The sequence of this TCR beta chain was determined in a study of shared clonotypes between healthy human individuals. Study summary: Samples came from two female and a few male donors aged 18 to 49. Study results and limitations: Donor clonotype sharing was expected to depend on sequencing depth. Limited genetic and exposure-history diversity came from having few donors.

Both subsets, CD45RA+ naive and CD45RA-negative memory, were split from the CD4+ cells. As to this clone: The antigen is unknown.

Data came from immunoSEQ multiplex PCR; TCRdb stores just in-frame clones and leaves some out. The repertoire holds approximately 1,500,000 clones, with 95% to 99% as singletons. The CDR3 contains 16 residues. Trimming removed 4 bases at V and 3 bases at J, with 20 bases between. The V gene's germline CDR1 is SGHDT and CDR2 YYEEEE. Sequencing used naive CD4+ T cells sorted from blood. As for subset: CD45RA+ positively selected. The TCR was taken from a man under 40 in good health. The chain combines TRBV5-6 with TRBJ2-7; D remains ambiguous. The CDR3 reads CASSQKGQPNLYEQYF. The DNA of the CDR3 is TGTGCCAGCAGCCAGAAAGGGCAGCCAAACCTCTACGAGCAGTACTTC.